This TCR beta chain emerged from a study of OX40 agonist ivuxolimab in advanced cancers. TCRdb keeps only in-frame clones here, not all; method: immunoSEQ multiplex PCR. The sample carries around 7,000 clones, nearly 75% recorded once. The sample in question was CD4+ or CD8+ T cells sorted from blood, obtained in a trial of the OX40 agonist ivuxolimab. This sequence originates from an adult with an advanced solid tumor such as melanoma, head and neck, liver or kidney cancer.

In DNA form, the CDR3 reads TGCGCCAGCAGCCACGGGCCTACCTCCTACGAGCAGTACTTC. Protein product: CASSHGPTSYEQYF. The V gene is TRBV4-1, the J gene TRBJ2-7; D call uncertain. The V end lost 3 bases, the J end lost 0 bases, and 9 bases lay between the germline ends. This CDR3 is built from 14 residues. Germline CDR1 and CDR2: MGHRA and YSYEKL.